Detailed here is one T cell receptor (beta chain). Trimming took 7 bases from V and 3 from J, leaving 9 bases between them. The CDR3 spans 12 residues. The germline gives CDR1 KGHSH, CDR2 LQKENI. The protocol was immunoSEQ multiplex PCR, while the TCRdb copy is restricted to in-frame clones and leaves out a portion. The data show more than 75,000 clones, over 60% seen once. This entry belongs to a study of control samples from healthy donors and cancer patients. The clonotype comes from a woman in her twenties or thirties in good health. The chain employs TRBV18 and TRBJ1-2; a weak D match, TRBD1 (5 bases). Sequencing used blood. The CDR3 spells CASLGPDYGYTF. Written as DNA, the CDR3 is TGTGCCAGCTTGGGGCCCGACTATGGCTACACCTTC.